The T cell receptor beta chain described here comes from a study of Ad26.COV2.S vaccination and SARS-CoV-2 variants. The CDR3 spans 15 residues. V gave up 5 bases and J gave up 7 bases, with 20 bases separating them. The germline V gene encodes CDR1 SGHAT and CDR2 FQNNGV. Profiled with immunoSEQ multiplex PCR; TCRdb holds only in-frame clones, not every one. The sample has around 300,000 clones, roughly 90% seen once; the top ten hold approximately 5.8%. The treatment here: around 19 received Ad26.COV2.S at low or high dose, single or two shots; about five received placebo; per-sample allocation not given. Day 63 after the first vaccine or placebo injection was the time point for sampling.

The chain has TRBV11-2 and TRBJ1-1; D might be TRBD1 (5 bases). The specimen comprised peripheral blood, sampled in a trial of Ad26.COV2.S vaccine versus placebo. This TCR was recovered from a person between 18 and 60 years old who received the Ad26.COV2.S COVID-19 vaccine or a placebo. The CDR3 nucleotides are TGTGCCAGCAGCACCCCCCTCGCGGGGCATAATGAAGCTTTCTTT. Its protein is CASSTPLAGHNEAFF.